This note documents a single T cell receptor (beta chain) sequence. 13 Jbeta primers and 60 Vbeta primers were used for the PCR. Profiling relied on immunoSEQ multiplex PCR, and the TCRdb table lists in-frame clones only, not all of them. This sample contains under 150,000 clones. The sample belongs to a study of cytomegalovirus exposure and HLA in healthy donors. In the study overall: Some 180 million T cells yielded under 130 million unique TCR beta sequences in earlier analysis.

The ends were cut back, 7 bases at V and 1 base at J, with 13 bases in the middle. CDR1 and CDR2 (germline): MDHEN, SYDVKM. The CDR3 consists of 14 residues. This TCR was recovered from a woman aged 55 to 70 in good health and CMV-seronegative. Sequenced material: PBMCs. The chain couples TRBV28 to TRBJ1-1; D might be TRBD1 (6 bases). The CDR3 nucleotides read TGTGCCAGCATTGCAGGGGACGCGAACACTGAAGCTTTCTTT. Its protein is CASIAGDANTEAFF. The full variable domain, completed using reference TRBV28 and TRBJ1-1, is DVKVTQSSRYLVKRTGEKVFLECVQDMDHENMFWYRQDPGLGLRLIYFSYDVKMKEKGDIPEGYSVSREKKERFSLILESASTNQTSMYLCASIAGDANTEAFFGQGTRLTVV.